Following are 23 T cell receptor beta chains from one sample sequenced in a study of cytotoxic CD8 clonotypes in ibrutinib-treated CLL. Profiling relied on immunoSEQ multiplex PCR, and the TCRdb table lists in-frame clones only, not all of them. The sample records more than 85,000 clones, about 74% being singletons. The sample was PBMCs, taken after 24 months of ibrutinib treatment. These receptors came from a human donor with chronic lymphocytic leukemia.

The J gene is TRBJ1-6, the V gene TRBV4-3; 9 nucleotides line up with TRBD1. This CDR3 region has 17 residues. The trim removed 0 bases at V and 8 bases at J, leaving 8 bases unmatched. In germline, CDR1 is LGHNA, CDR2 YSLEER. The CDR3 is CASSQERQGVWYSPLHF. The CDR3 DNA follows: TGCGCCAGCAGCCAAGAGAGACAGGGGGTGTGGTATTCACCCCTCCACTTT.

The CDR3 DNA is TGCGCCAGCAGCTATTCCTACAATGAGCAGTTCTTC. It encodes CASSYSYNEQFF. The chain carries TRBV5-1 and TRBJ2-1, with unresolved D. Germline-derived CDR1 and CDR2 are SGHRS and YFSETQ. Between the trimmed V and J ends, which lost 3 bases and 1 base, there was a span of 2 bases. The CDR3 is 12 residues long.

For the CDR3, the DNA is TGTGCCAGCAGCGAAAGGGGACAGTACTACGAGCAGTACTTC. It yields the protein CASSERGQYYEQYF. This chain links TRBV2 with TRBJ2-7, with 7 bases matching TRBD1. The CDR3 is 14 residues long. V shed 6 bases and J 3 bases; nucleotides not matched to a gene: 8. Germline CDR1 reads SNHLY; CDR2 reads FYNNEI. The whole variable domain, remainder taken from reference TRBV2 and TRBJ2-7, is EPEVTQTPSHQVTQMGQEVILRCVPISNHLYFYWYRQILGQKVEFLVSFYNNEISEKSEIFDDQFSVERPDGSNFTLKIRSTKLEDSAMYFCASSERGQYYEQYFGPGTRLTVT.

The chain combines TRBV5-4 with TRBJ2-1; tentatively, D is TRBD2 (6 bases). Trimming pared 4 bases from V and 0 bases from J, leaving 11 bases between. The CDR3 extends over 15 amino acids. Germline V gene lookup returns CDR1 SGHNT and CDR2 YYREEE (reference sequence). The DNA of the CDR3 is TGTGCCAGCAGCGGTAGCGGAAGCTCCTACAATGAGCAGTTCTTC. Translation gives CASSGSGSSYNEQFF.

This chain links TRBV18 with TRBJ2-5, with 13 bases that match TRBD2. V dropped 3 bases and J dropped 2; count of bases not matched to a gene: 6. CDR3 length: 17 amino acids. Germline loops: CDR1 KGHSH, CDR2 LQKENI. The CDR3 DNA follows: TGTGCCAGCTCACCTGCGACTAGCGGGGGGCCACAAGAGACCCAGTACTTC. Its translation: CASSPATSGGPQETQYF. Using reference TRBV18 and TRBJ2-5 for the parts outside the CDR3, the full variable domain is NAGVMQNPRHLVRRRGQEARLRCSPMKGHSHVYWYRQLPEEGLKFMVYLQKENIIDESGMPKERFSAEFPKEGPSILRIQQVVRGDSAAYFCASSPATSGGPQETQYFGPGTRLLVL.

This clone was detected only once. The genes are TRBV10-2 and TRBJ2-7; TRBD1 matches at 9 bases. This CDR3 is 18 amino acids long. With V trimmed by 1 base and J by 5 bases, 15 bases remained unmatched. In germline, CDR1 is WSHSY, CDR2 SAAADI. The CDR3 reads CASSEFVSGQGAGHEQYF. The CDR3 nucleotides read TGCGCCAGCAGTGAGTTCGTTTCGGGACAGGGTGCTGGCCACGAGCAGTACTTC.

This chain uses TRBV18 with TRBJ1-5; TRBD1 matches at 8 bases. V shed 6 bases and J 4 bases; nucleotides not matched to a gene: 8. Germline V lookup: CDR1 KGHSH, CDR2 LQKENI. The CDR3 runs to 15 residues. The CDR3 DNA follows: TGTGCCAGCTCCCTCGTGGGACAGGCTAATCAGCCCCAGCATTTT. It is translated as CASSLVGQANQPQHF.

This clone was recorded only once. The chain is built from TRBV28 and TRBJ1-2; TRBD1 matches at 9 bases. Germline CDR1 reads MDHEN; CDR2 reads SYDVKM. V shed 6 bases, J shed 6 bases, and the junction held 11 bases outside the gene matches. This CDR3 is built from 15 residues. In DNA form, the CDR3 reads TGTGCCAGCAGAACGCCGGGACAGGGCTCCAATGGCTACACCTTC. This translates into CASRTPGQGSNGYTF.

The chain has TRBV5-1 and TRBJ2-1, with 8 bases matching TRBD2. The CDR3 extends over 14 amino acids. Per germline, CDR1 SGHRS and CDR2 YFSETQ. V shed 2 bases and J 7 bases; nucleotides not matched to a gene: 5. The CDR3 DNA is TGCGCCAGCAGCTTACCCGGGAGGGTGAATGAGCAGTTCTTC. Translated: CASSLPGRVNEQFF.

The CDR3 region has the DNA TGTGCCAGCAAAGGGACTAGCGGGGGGTTTGCAGATACGCAGTATTTT. It encodes CASKGTSGGFADTQYF. The genes are TRBV4-2 and TRBJ2-3, with 15 nucleotides matching TRBD2. Germline values: CDR1 LGHNA, CDR2 YNFKEQ. The CDR3 is 16 amino acids. The V and J ends lost 7 bases and 4 bases, in that order; junction bases with no gene match: 6.

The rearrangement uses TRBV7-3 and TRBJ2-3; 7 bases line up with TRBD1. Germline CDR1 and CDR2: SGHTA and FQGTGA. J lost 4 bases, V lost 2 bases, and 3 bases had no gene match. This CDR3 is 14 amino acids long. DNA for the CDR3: TGTGCCAGCAGCTTAGTAGGGGGCGCAGATACGCAGTATTTT. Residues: CASSLVGGADTQYF. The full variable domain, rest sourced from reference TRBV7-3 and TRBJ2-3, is GAGVSQTPSNKVTEKGKYVELRCDPISGHTALYWYRQSLGQGPEFLIYFQGTGAADDSGLPNDRFFAVRPEGSVSTLKIQRTERGDSAVYLCASSLVGGADTQYFGPGTRLTVL.

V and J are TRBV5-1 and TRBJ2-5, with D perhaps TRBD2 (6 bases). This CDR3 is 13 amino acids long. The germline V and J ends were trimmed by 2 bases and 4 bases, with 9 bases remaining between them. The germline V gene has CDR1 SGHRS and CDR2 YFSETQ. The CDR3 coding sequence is TGCGCCAGCAGCTTCTACGGGAGAGAGACCCAGTACTTC. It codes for CASSFYGRETQYF.

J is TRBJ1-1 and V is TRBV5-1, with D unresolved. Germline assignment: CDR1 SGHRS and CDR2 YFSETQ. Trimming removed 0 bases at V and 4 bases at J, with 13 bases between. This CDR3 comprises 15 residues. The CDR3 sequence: CASSLALGRTTEAFF. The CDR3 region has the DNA TGCGCCAGCAGCTTGGCCTTAGGCAGAACCACTGAAGCTTTCTTT.

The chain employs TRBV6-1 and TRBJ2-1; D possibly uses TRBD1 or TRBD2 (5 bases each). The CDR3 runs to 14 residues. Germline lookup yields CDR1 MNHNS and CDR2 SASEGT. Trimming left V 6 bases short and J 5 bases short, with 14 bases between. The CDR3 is CASSAHWGNNEQFF. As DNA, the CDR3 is TGTGCCAGCAGCGCCCACTGGGGGAACAATGAGCAGTTCTTC.

CDR3 protein: CASSLVVYTGELFF. The CDR3 DNA reads TGTGCCAGCAGCTTAGTGGTCTACACCGGGGAGCTGTTTTTT. V usage is TRBV7-8 and J usage is TRBJ2-2; D gene uncertain. CDR1 is SGHVS and CDR2 is FQNEAQ in the germline V gene. With 1 base removed from V and 3 bases from J, the gap between germline ends came to 6 bases. The CDR3 length is 14 residues.

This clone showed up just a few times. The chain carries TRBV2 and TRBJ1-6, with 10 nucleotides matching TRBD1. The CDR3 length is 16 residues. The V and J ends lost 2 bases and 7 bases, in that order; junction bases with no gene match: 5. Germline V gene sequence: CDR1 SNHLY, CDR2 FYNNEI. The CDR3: CASSEWTGGQNSPLHF. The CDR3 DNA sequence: TGTGCCAGCAGTGAATGGACAGGGGGACAAAATTCACCCCTCCACTTT.

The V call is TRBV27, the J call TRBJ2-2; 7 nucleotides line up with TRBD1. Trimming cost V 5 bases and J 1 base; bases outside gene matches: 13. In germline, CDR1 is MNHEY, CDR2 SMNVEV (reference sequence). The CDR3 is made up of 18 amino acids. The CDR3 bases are TGTGCCAGCAGTGGGTACTCAGGGACAGCCCTGAACACCGGGGAGCTGTTTTTT. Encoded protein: CASSGYSGTALNTGELFF.

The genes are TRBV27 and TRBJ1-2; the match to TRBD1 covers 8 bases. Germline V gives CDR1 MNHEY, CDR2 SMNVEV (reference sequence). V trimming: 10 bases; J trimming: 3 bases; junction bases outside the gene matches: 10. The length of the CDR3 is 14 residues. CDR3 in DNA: TGTGCCATCGCCCCCACAGGGGGATACTATGGCTACACCTTC. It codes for CAIAPTGGYYGYTF.

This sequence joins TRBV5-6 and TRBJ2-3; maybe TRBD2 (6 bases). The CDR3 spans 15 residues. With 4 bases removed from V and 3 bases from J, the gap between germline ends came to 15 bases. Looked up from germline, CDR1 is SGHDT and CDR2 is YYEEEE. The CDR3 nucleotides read TGTGCCAGCAGCCTACCGGGACTGGGTACAGATACGCAGTATTTT. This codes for CASSLPGLGTDTQYF.

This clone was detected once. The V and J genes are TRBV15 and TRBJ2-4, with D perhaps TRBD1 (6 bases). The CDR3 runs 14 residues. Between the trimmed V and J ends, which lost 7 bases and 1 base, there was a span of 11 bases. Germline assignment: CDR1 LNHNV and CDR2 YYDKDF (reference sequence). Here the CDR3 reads CATNAGVAKNIQYF. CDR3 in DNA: TGTGCCACCAATGCAGGGGTGGCCAAAAACATTCAGTACTTC.

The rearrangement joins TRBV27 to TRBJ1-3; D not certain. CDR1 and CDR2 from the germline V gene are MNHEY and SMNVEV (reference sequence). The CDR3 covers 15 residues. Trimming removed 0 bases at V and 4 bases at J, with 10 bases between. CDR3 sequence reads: CASSLSSNPGNTIYF. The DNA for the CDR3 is TGTGCCAGCAGTTTATCGTCCAATCCCGGAAACACCATATATTTT.

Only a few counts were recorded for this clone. The CDR3 sequence: CASRSTSTDTQYF. The CDR3 nucleotides read TGTGCCAGCAGGTCGACTAGCACAGATACGCAGTATTTT. The chain employs TRBV28 and TRBJ2-3; D ambiguous. Germline CDR1 MDHEN, CDR2 SYDVKM. V lost 6 bases and J lost 0, with 7 bases in between. The CDR3 is 13 amino acids.

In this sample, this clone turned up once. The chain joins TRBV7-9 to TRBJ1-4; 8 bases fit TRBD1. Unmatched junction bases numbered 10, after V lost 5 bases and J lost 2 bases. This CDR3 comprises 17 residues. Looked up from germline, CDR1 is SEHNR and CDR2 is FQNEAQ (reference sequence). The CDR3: CASSHPGQGATNEKLFF. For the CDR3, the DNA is TGTGCCAGCAGCCATCCAGGACAGGGAGCGACTAATGAAAAACTGTTTTTT.